What follows are 8 T cell receptor beta chains derived from one specimen sequenced in a study of CD8 T cells in ankylosing spondylitis. TCRdb fed the 5' RACE reads into MiXCR, producing one record per CDR3 protein. Of some 120,000 distinct CDR3 sequences in the sample, approximately 15% are singletons; the top ten hold approximately 3%. The material sequenced was blood, either unsorted or a sorted T cell fraction (not recorded which). All receptors derive from a female donor with ankylosing spondylitis or in good health (not recorded which).

As to this clonotype: Given a much more abundant clone one base away, this may be a read error. The chain is built from TRBV5-1 and TRBJ2-4; 9 bases fit TRBD1. Germline CDR1 SGHRS, CDR2 YFSETQ. The length of the CDR3 is 14 residues. CDR3 in DNA: TGCGCCAGCAGCTCCGGACAGGGGACAAACATTCGGTACTTC. It is translated as CASSSGQGTNIRYF. The full variable domain, rest sourced from reference TRBV5-1 and TRBJ2-4, is KAGVTQTPRYLIKTRGQQVTLSCSPISGHRSVSWYQQTPGQGLQFLFEYFSETQRNKGNFPGRFSGRQFSNSRSEMNVSTLELGDSALYLCASSSGQGTNIRYFGAGTRLSVL.

This clonotype was seen at least ten times. The chain links TRBV5-8 to TRBJ2-2; perhaps TRBD2 as D (6 bases). The CDR3 has 15 residues. V was clipped by 5 bases and J by 4 bases, with 15 bases between them. Germline lookup yields CDR1 SGHTS and CDR2 YDEGEE. DNA for the CDR3: TGTGCCAGCAGACGGAGGGGATTCGGCACCGGGGAGCTGTTTTTT. Its translation: CASRRRGFGTGELFF.

This clonotype appeared many times. The gene calls are TRBV20-1 and TRBJ1-6, with TRBD1 matching 8 bases. CDR1 DFQATT and CDR2 SNEGSKA come from the germline V gene (reference sequence). V lost 1 base and J lost 10; bases outside the gene matches: 9. This CDR3 has 15 residues. Here the CDR3 DNA reads TGCAGTGCTAGAGGCAGGGGGCGAAGTGGATCACCCCTCCACTTT. It specifies CSARGRGRSGSPLHF.

At least ten counts were recorded for this clonotype. The chain joins TRBV6-1 to TRBJ2-2; 7 bases fit TRBD1. The CDR3 covers 14 residues. J lost 4 bases, V lost 6 bases, and 5 bases had no gene match. CDR1 and CDR2 from the germline V gene are MNHNS and SASEGT. CDR3 sequence: CASSRDRGTGELFF. Here the CDR3 DNA reads TGTGCCAGCAGCCGGGACAGAGGCACCGGGGAGCTGTTTTTT.

The table lists this clonotype with many counts. V usage is TRBV10-3 and J usage is TRBJ2-7; D might be TRBD2 (6 bases). The CDR3 extends over 15 amino acids. Looked up from germline, CDR1 is ENHRY and CDR2 is SYGVKD. With 4 bases removed from V and 0 bases from J, the gap between germline ends came to 13 bases. The CDR3 sequence is CAISGSGVTSYEQYF. In nucleotides, the CDR3 is TGTGCCATCAGTGGCTCGGGGGTCACCTCCTACGAGCAGTACTTC.

This clonotype has a count of ten or more. CDR3 nucleotide sequence: TGTGCCAGCAGTCCCCCCGGGGCGGTTGCTTCCTACGAGCAGTACTTC. Its protein is CASSPPGAVASYEQYF. The chain recombines TRBV25-1 with TRBJ2-7; either TRBD1 or TRBD2 may supply D (5 bases each). V lost 5 bases and J lost 1, with 18 bases in between. Germline V gives CDR1 MGHDK, CDR2 SYGVNS. The CDR3 loop spans 16 amino acids.

This clonotype appeared a few times. V is TRBV14 and J is TRBJ2-7, with D maybe TRBD2 (5 bases). Trimming took 0 bases from V and 2 from J, leaving 17 bases between them. The CDR3 sequence is 17 residues long. CDR1 is SGHDN, CDR2 FVKESK, per germline. CDR3 DNA: TGTGCCAGCAGCCAAGACCGGGATGGGTCACCCACCTACGAGCAGTACTTC. This gives the protein CASSQDRDGSPTYEQYF.

The rearrangement uses TRBV5-1 and TRBJ2-7, with D possibly being TRBD2 (7 bases). Germline V gene data show CDR1 as SGHRS and CDR2 as YFSETQ. This CDR3 region has 16 residues. Trimming stripped 4 bases from V and 2 bases from J, with 19 bases between. The CDR3 here is CASSPLGGAGAYEQYF. The CDR3 DNA reads as TGCGCCAGCAGCCCCTTGGGGGGGGCTGGAGCCTACGAGCAGTACTTC.